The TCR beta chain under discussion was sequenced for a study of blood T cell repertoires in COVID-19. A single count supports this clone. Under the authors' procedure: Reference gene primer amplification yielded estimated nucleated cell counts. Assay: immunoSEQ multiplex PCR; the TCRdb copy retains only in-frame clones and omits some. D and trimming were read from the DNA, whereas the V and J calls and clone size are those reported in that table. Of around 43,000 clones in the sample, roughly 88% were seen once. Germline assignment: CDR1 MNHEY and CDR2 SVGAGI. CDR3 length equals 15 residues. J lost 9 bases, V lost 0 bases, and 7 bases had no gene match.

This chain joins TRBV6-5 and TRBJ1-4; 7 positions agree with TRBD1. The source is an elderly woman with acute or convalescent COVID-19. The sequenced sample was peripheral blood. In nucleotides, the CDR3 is TGTGCCAGCAGTTACTCCAGGGGGTTCAATCAAAAACTGTTTTTT. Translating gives CASSYSRGFNQKLFF.